This T cell receptor beta chain was recovered during a study of post-analysis software for immune sequencing data. Study overall: Included among the disease courses, which were recorded for the cohort, were relapsing-remitting, secondary progressive and progressive-relapsing multiple sclerosis.

Prepared TCR beta cDNA libraries contained unique molecular identifiers. TCRdb used MiXCR to reprocess the PCR reads, holding one entry per CDR3 protein. The profile covers 650,000 to 900,000 distinct CDR3 sequences, with around 45% appearing a single time and around 4.7% taken by the ten largest. Germline V gives CDR1 MNHNY, CDR2 SVGAGI (reference sequence). There are 15 residues in the CDR3. Trimming took off 8 bases at V and 0 bases at J, with 13 bases between the two ends. Study conclusions and caveats: About 5 TRBV segments, including TRBV5-6, TRBV5-1 and TRBV20-1, were more frequent in patients than controls. Strong co-clustering by F measure was seen for same-batch samples. A significant reduction in normalized Chao1 diversity was observed in multiple sclerosis patients versus controls.

As concerns this clonotype: The target antigen is unknown.

The clonotype was recovered from a girl aged 10 to 17 with multiple sclerosis. V gene TRBV6-6 combines with J gene TRBJ1-4, with D perhaps matching TRBD1 (6 bases). The sequenced sample was blood. The CDR3 coding sequence is TGTGCCAGCGGGGGACAAACAACAACTAATGAAAAACTGTTTTTT. Amino acids: CASGGQTTTNEKLFF.